This TCR beta chain was identified in a study of T cell responses to AZD1222 COVID-19 vaccine. V dropped 1 base and J dropped 5; count of bases not matched to a gene: 8. This CDR3 has 15 residues. Germline loops: CDR1 SGHTA, CDR2 FQGNSA. Produced via immunoSEQ multiplex PCR; TCRdb's table is partial and in-frame only. The data contain under 150,000 clones, less than 95% of them singletons. The chain is built from TRBV7-2 and TRBJ2-7, with 7 bases matching TRBD1. The receptor comes from an adult in good health. The sample was peripheral blood, taken on day 0 of AZD1222 vaccination. The CDR3, as DNA: TGTGCCAGCAGCTTAGAGGACAGGTTATGGGACGAGCAGTACTTC. Residues: CASSLEDRLWDEQYF.